The rows below give T cell receptor beta chains drawn from one sample of a study of shared clonotypes between healthy human individuals. Here immunoSEQ multiplex PCR was the method, and the copy in TCRdb shows in-frame clones only, minus some. This table holds about a million clones, under 80% found once. Material for sequencing was memory CD4+ T cells sorted from blood. Source of these receptors: a man between 18 and 35 years old in good health. The CDR3 runs from the conserved cysteine through the conserved F or W. The D gene is left open where the match is weak. The size of a clone is reported for some rows only, either as once, few or many, or as a class for expanded clones.

size: -; J: TRBJ2-7; V: TRBV7-2; D: TRBD1; CDR3: CASGKDRGREQYF
size: -; J: TRBJ2-3; V: TRBV11-2; D: -; CDR3: CASSSRPSTDTQYF
size: -; J: TRBJ1-6; V: TRBV9; D: TRBD1; CDR3: CASSVFGTANSPLHF
size: -; J: TRBJ2-2; V: TRBV9; D: TRBD2; CDR3: CASSTRLAGVRSGELFF
size: -; J: TRBJ2-3; V: TRBV10-3; D: TRBD2; CDR3: CAISLAGGADTQYF
size: -; J: TRBJ1-2; V: TRBV2; D: -; CDR3: CASSPTGLQGSYGYTF
size: -; J: TRBJ2-1; V: TRBV18; D: -; CDR3: CASSLFRDWMYNEQFF
size: -; J: TRBJ1-3; V: TRBV5-6; D: -; CDR3: CASSLIEGGNTIYF
size: -; J: TRBJ1-2; V: TRBV30; D: -; CDR3: CAWSVQGGNYGYTF
size: -; J: TRBJ1-2; V: TRBV7-2; D: TRBD1; CDR3: CASSQDGTGYGYTF
size: -; J: TRBJ2-3; V: TRBV10-3; D: -; CDR3: CASAPAGASTDTQYF
size: -; J: TRBJ1-5; V: TRBV6-1; D: TRBD1; CDR3: CASSEEGAASNQPQHF
size: few; J: TRBJ1-6; V: TRBV5-5; D: -; CDR3: CASSFGGSPYNSPLHF
size: -; J: TRBJ2-7; V: TRBV7-2; D: -; CDR3: CASRSGHYEQYF
size: -; J: TRBJ1-2; V: TRBV2; D: TRBD1; CDR3: CASKGQETYGYTF
size: many; J: TRBJ1-1; V: TRBV2; D: -; CDR3: CASSTGLTEAFF
size: -; J: TRBJ1-1; V: TRBV6-1; D: -; CDR3: CASSPLESTEAFF
size: once; J: TRBJ2-7; V: TRBV2; D: -; CDR3: CASVKTYEQYF
size: -; J: TRBJ2-2; V: TRBV7-9; D: -; CDR3: CASSSPPGGANTGELFF
size: -; J: TRBJ2-7; V: TRBV6-5; D: -; CDR3: CASGVRFYEQYF
size: -; J: TRBJ1-5; V: TRBV30; D: -; CDR3: CAWSRFSNQPQHF
size: few; J: TRBJ2-3; V: TRBV25-1; D: -; CDR3: CASSGTFTSTDTQYF
size: -; J: TRBJ2-4; V: TRBV28; D: -; CDR3: CASSGDPKNIQYF
size: -; J: TRBJ1-6; V: TRBV25-1; D: -; CDR3: CASSPPRLVSSPLHF
size: -; J: TRBJ2-7; V: TRBV6-5; D: -; CDR3: CASITGTYEQYF
size: -; J: TRBJ1-1; V: TRBV11-2; D: -; CDR3: CASSSQQGRTEAFF
size: once; J: TRBJ1-1; V: TRBV5-1; D: -; CDR3: CASSLASGSNTEAFF
size: -; J: TRBJ2-7; V: TRBV5-1; D: TRBD1; CDR3: CASSLWTGEGEQYF
size: -; J: TRBJ2-3; V: TRBV2; D: TRBD1; CDR3: CASSRTGPETDTQYF
size: -; J: TRBJ2-3; V: TRBV5-1; D: -; CDR3: CASRWGSTDTQYF
size: -; J: TRBJ1-2; V: TRBV4-1; D: TRBD1; CDR3: CASSQIDRDGYTF
size: -; J: TRBJ1-6; V: TRBV11-2; D: TRBD1; CDR3: CASSITGGDSPLHF
size: -; J: TRBJ1-5; V: TRBV20-1; D: -; CDR3: CSAQGNQPQHF
size: -; J: TRBJ1-2; V: TRBV5-4; D: -; CDR3: CASSLGADYGYTF
size: many; J: TRBJ2-7; V: TRBV10-3; D: -; CDR3: CAISADSYYEQYF
size: -; J: TRBJ2-7; V: TRBV5-1; D: TRBD2; CDR3: CASSQGLASREQYF
size: -; J: TRBJ2-3; V: TRBV7-3; D: TRBD1; CDR3: CASSTLGQASTDTQYF
size: -; J: TRBJ2-1; V: TRBV2; D: TRBD2; CDR3: CASSPGWGSGSYDEQFF
size: -; J: TRBJ2-3; V: TRBV4-3; D: -; CDR3: CASSQGSAPLGDTQYF
size: few; J: TRBJ2-6; V: TRBV28; D: -; CDR3: CASSPPGSSGANVLTF
size: -; J: TRBJ2-7; V: TRBV6-1; D: -; CDR3: CASSEALLLQVLGPSYEQYF
size: -; J: TRBJ2-7; V: TRBV19; D: TRBD1; CDR3: CASSIGGGQSYEQYF
size: -; J: TRBJ2-7; V: TRBV7-9; D: TRBD1; CDR3: CASSLTSRGEQYF
size: once; J: TRBJ1-1; V: TRBV19; D: -; CDR3: CASSIGWQRMNTEAFF
size: few; J: TRBJ2-6; V: TRBV7-9; D: -; CDR3: CASSLARGSGANVLTF
size: -; J: TRBJ1-6; V: TRBV2; D: TRBD1; CDR3: CASTTGGVSPLHF
size: -; J: TRBJ2-1; V: TRBV21-1; D: -; CDR3: CASSKDTGYNEQFF
size: many; J: TRBJ2-5; V: TRBV30; D: TRBD2; CDR3: CAWSKEGGETQYF
size: -; J: TRBJ2-7; V: TRBV28; D: TRBD1; CDR3: CASSSGQQYEQYF
size: -; J: TRBJ2-1; V: TRBV5-6; D: TRBD2; CDR3: CASSPGLAGGPSSTNEQFF
size: -; J: TRBJ1-1; V: TRBV29-1; D: -; CDR3: CSVARGNWQNTEAFF
size: -; J: TRBJ2-6; V: TRBV7-2; D: -; CDR3: CASSLKYGTSGANVLTF
size: -; J: TRBJ2-7; V: TRBV11-3; D: TRBD2; CDR3: CASSQGAGGPYEQYF
size: -; J: TRBJ2-3; V: TRBV28; D: -; CDR3: CASSFRSWVRTDTQYF
size: -; J: TRBJ2-1; V: TRBV30; D: TRBD2; CDR3: CAWRPGTSDPSSYNEQFF
size: -; J: TRBJ1-5; V: TRBV28; D: -; CDR3: CASTWGEFQPQHF
size: few; J: TRBJ2-7; V: TRBV9; D: -; CDR3: CASSVVRYEQYF
size: once; J: TRBJ2-1; V: TRBV2; D: -; CDR3: CASSARGGRGNEQFF